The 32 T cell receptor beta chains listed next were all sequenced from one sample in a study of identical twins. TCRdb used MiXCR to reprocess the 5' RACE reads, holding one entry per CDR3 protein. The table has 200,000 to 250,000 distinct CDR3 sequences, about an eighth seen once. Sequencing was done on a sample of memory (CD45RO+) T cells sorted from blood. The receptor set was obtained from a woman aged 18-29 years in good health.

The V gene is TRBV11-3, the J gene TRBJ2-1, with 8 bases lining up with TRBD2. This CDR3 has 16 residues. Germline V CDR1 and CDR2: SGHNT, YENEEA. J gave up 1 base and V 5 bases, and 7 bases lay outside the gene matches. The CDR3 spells CASSVGGGGSYNEQFF. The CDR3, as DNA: TGTGCCAGCAGCGTCGGGGGCGGGGGGTCCTACAATGAGCAGTTCTTC.

The chain's CDR3 is CASSWTARSPLHF. The DNA for the CDR3 is TGTGCCAGCAGCTGGACGGCCCGGTCACCCCTCCACTTT. This chain uses TRBV7-3 with TRBJ1-6; D is uncertain. The CDR3 spans 13 residues. Per the germline V gene, CDR1 is SGHTA and CDR2 is FQGTGA. With 4 bases removed from V and 10 bases from J, the gap between germline ends came to 11 bases. Drawing the rest from reference TRBV7-3 and TRBJ1-6, the complete variable domain is GAGVSQTPSNKVTEKGKYVELRCDPISGHTALYWYRQSLGQGPEFLIYFQGTGAADDSGLPNDRFFAVRPEGSVSTLKIQRTERGDSAVYLCASSWTARSPLHFGNGTRLTVT.

CDR3 in DNA: TGTGCCAGCAGCAACACATATTACAATGAGCAGTTCTTC. It specifies CASSNTYYNEQFF. V and J are TRBV6-1 and TRBJ2-1; D gene uncertain. Germline V gene sequence: CDR1 MNHNS, CDR2 SASEGT. This CDR3 comprises 13 residues. Trimming stripped 6 bases from V and 4 bases from J, with 10 bases between.

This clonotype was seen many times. CDR3 coding DNA: TGTGCCAGCAGCCCCCTCTGGGGAGCGGATGGCTACACCTTC. It encodes CASSPLWGADGYTF. The chain combines TRBV7-9 with TRBJ1-2; D gene unclear. Trimming removed 5 bases from V and 6 bases from J, with 16 bases in between. CDR3 length: 14 amino acids. Germline V gene data show CDR1 as SEHNR and CDR2 as FQNEAQ (reference sequence).

The CDR3 DNA sequence: TGTGCCAGCAGCGTAACGGGAAATCAGCCCCAGCATTTT. It specifies CASSVTGNQPQHF. The chain recombines TRBV9 with TRBJ1-5; D is unclear. Between the trimmed V and J ends, which lost 1 base and 4 bases, there was a span of 6 bases. CDR1 and CDR2 (germline): SGDLS, YYNGEE. The CDR3 runs 13 residues. Looking up the rest from reference TRBV9 and TRBJ1-5 gives the full variable domain: DSGVTQTPKHLITATGQRVTLRCSPRSGDLSVYWYQQSLDQGLQFLIQYYNGEERAKGNILERFSAQQFPDLHSELNLSSLELGDSALYFCASSVTGNQPQHFGDGTRLSIL.

This chain's CDR3 is CSARVSQEAFF. CDR3 sequence (DNA): TGCAGTGCTAGAGTCTCCCAGGAGGCTTTCTTT. The chain couples TRBV20-1 to TRBJ1-1; no definite D call. CDR1 DFQATT and CDR2 SNEGSKA come from the germline V gene (reference sequence). The CDR3 contains 11 residues. V was shortened by 1 base and J by 11 bases, with 11 bases between the two germline ends.

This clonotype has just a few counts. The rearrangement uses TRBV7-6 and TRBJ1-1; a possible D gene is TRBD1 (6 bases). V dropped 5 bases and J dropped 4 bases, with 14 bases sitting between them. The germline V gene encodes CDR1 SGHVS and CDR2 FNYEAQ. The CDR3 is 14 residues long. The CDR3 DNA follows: TGTGCCAGCAGCGCCGACAGGTTAACCACTGAAGCTTTCTTT. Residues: CASSADRLTTEAFF. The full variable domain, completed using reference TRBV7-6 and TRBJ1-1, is GAGVSQSPRYKVTKRGQDVALRCDPISGHVSLYWYRQALGQGPEFLTYFNYEAQQDKSGLPNDRFSAERPEGSISTLTIQRTEQRDSAMYRCASSADRLTTEAFFGQGTRLTVV.

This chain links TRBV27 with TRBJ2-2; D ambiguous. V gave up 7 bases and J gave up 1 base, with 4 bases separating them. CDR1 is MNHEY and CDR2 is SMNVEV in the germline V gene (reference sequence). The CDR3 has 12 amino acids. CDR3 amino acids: CASTRNTGELFF. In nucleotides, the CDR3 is TGTGCCAGCACTAGGAACACCGGGGAGCTGTTTTTT.

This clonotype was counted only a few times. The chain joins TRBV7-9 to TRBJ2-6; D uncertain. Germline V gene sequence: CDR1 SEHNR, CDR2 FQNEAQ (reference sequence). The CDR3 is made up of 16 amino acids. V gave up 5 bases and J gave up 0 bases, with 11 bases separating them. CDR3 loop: CASSRIFGSGANVLTF. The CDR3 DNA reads TGTGCCAGCAGCCGGATCTTTGGCTCTGGGGCCAACGTCCTGACTTTC. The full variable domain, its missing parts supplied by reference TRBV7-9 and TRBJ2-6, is DTGVSQNPRHKITKRGQNVTFRCDPISEHNRLYWYRQTLGQGPEFLTYFQNEAQLEKSRLLSDRFSAERPKGSFSTLEIQRTEQGDSAMYLCASSRIFGSGANVLTFGAGSRLTVL.

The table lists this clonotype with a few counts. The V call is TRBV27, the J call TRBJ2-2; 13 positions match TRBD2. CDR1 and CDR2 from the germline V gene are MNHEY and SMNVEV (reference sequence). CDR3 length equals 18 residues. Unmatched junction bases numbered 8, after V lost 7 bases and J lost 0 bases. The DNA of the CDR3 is TGTGCCAGCACCCCGACTAGCGGGAGGTCGCCGAACACCGGGGAGCTGTTTTTT. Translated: CASTPTSGRSPNTGELFF.

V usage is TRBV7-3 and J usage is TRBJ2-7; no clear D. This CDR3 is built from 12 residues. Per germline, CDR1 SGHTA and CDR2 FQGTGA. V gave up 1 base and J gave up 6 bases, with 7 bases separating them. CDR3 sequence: CASSLRAGEQYF. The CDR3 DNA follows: TGTGCCAGCAGCTTAAGGGCTGGCGAGCAGTACTTC.

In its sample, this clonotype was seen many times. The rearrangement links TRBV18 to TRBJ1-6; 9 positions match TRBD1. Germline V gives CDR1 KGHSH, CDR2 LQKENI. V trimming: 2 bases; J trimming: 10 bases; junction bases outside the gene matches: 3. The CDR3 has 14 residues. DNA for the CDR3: TGTGCCAGCTCACCAGAAGGACAGGGGTCACCCCTCCACTTT. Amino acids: CASSPEGQGSPLHF.

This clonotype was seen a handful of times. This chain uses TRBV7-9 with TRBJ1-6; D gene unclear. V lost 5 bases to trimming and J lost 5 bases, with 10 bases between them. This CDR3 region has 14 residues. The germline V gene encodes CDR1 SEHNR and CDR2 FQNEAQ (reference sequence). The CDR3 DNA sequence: TGTGCCAGCAGCCTGCCAGTTGATAATTCACCCCTCCACTTT. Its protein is CASSLPVDNSPLHF.

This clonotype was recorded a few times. The CDR3 loop is CSAPRTAGAYEQYF. Written as DNA, the CDR3 is TGCAGTGCTCCCAGGACAGCGGGGGCCTACGAGCAGTACTTC. This chain links TRBV20-1 with TRBJ2-7; 8 nucleotides agree with TRBD2. The J segment lost 2 bases and the V segment lost 5 bases, leaving 8 bases of the junction unmatched. This CDR3 comprises 14 residues. The germline gives CDR1 DFQATT, CDR2 SNEGSKA (reference sequence).

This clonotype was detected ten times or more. The CDR3 loop reads CASSLNRVHEQYF. CDR3 DNA sequence: TGCGCCAGCAGCTTGAACAGGGTCCACGAGCAGTACTTC. The chain is built from TRBV5-1 and TRBJ2-7, with D perhaps matching TRBD1 (6 bases). Germline values: CDR1 SGHRS, CDR2 YFSETQ. Trimming pared 1 base from V and 5 bases from J, leaving 10 bases between. The CDR3 extends over 13 amino acids.

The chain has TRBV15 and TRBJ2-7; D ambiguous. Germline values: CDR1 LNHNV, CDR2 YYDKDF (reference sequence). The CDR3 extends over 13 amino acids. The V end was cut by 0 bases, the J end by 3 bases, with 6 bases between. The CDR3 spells CATSRDIGYEQYF. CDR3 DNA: TGTGCCACCAGCAGAGATATAGGCTACGAGCAGTACTTC.

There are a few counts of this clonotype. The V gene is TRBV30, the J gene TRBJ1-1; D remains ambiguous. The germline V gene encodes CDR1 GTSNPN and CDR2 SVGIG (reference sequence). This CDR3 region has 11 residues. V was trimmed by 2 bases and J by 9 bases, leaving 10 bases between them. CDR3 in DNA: TGTGCCTGGAGTTACGGGTGGAAAGCTTTCTTT. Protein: CAWSYGWKAFF.

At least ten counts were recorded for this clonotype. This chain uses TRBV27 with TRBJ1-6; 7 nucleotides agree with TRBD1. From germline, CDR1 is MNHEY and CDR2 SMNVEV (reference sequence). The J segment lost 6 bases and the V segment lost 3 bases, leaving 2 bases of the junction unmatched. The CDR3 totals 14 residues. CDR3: CASSFGTANSPLHF. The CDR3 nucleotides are TGTGCCAGCAGTTTTGGGACAGCTAATTCACCCCTCCACTTT.

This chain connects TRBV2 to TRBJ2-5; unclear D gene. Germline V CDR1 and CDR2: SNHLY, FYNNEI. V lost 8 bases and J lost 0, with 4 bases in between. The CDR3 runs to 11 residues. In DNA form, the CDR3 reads TGTGCCAGCGAGTACCAAGAGACCCAGTACTTC. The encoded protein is CASEYQETQYF.

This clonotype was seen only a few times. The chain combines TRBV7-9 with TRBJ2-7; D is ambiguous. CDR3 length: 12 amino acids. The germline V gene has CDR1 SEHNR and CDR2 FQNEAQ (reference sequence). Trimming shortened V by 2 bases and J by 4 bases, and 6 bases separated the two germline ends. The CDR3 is CASSLWVYEQYF. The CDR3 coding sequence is TGTGCCAGCAGCTTATGGGTATACGAGCAGTACTTC.

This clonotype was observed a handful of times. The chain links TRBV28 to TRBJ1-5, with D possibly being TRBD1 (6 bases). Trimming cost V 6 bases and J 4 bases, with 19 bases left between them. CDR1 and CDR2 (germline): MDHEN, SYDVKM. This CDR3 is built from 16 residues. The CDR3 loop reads CASSAGPTGLNQPQHF. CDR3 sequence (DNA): TGTGCCAGCAGCGCTGGACCGACAGGACTGAATCAGCCCCAGCATTTT.

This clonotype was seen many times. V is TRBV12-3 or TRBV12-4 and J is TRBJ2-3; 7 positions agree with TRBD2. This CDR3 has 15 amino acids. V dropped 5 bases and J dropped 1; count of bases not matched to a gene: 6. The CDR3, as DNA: TGTGCCAGCAGTCCCCAAAGCGGGGGCACAGATACGCAGTATTTT. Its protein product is CASSPQSGGTDTQYF.

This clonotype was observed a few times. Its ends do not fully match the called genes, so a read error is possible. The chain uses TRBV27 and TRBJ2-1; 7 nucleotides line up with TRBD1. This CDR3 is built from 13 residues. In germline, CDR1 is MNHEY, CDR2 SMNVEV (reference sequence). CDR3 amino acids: CASSLRGDRERAF. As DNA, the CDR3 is TGTGCCAGCAGTTTACGAGGAGACAGGGAAAGAGCCTTC.

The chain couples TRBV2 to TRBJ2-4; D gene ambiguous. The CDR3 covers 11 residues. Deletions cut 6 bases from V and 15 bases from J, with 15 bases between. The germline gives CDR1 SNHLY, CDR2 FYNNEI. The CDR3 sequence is CASRALDVWYF. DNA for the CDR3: TGTGCCAGCAGAGCTTTGGACGTTTGGTACTTC.

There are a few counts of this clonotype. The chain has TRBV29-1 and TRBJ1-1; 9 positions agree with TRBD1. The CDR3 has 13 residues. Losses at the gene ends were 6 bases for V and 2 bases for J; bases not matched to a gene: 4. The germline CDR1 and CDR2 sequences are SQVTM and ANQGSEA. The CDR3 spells CSVQGQGNTEAFF. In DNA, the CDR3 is TGCAGCGTACAGGGACAGGGCAACACTGAAGCTTTCTTT. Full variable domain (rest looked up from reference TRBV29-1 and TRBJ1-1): SAVISQKPSRDICQRGTSLTIQCQVDSQVTMMFWYRQQPGQSLTLIATANQGSEATYESGFVIDKFPISRPNLTFSTLTVSNMSPEDSSIYLCSVQGQGNTEAFFGQGTRLTVV.

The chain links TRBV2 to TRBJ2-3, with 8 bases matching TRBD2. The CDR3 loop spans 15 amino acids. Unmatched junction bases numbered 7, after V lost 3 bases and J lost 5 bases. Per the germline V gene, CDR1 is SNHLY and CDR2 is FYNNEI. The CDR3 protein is CASSDTGGAQDTQYF. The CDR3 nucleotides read TGTGCCAGCAGTGACACGGGGGGGGCCCAAGATACGCAGTATTTT.

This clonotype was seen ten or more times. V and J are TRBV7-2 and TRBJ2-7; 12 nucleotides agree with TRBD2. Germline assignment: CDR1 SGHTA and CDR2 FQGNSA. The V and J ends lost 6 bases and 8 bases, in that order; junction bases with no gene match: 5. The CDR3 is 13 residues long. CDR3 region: CASSRTSGEKQYF. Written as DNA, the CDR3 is TGTGCCAGCAGTCGGACTAGCGGGGAGAAGCAGTACTTC.

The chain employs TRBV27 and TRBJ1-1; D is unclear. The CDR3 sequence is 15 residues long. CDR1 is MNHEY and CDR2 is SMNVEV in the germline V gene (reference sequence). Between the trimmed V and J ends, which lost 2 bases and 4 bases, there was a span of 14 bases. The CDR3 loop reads CASSLRGMRGTEAFF. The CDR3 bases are TGTGCCAGCAGTTTACGGGGTATGCGGGGCACTGAAGCTTTCTTT.

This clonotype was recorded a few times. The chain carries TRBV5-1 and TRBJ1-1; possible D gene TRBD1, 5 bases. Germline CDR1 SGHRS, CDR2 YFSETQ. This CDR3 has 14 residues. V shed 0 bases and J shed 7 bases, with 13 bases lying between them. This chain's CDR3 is CASSLGEAGLEAFF. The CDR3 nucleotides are TGCGCCAGCAGCTTGGGGGAAGCAGGGCTTGAAGCTTTCTTT.

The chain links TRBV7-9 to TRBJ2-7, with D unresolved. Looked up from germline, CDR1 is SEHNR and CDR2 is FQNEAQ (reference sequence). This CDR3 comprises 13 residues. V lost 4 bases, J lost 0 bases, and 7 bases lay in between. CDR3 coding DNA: TGTGCCAGCAGCTCCTATACCTCCTACGAGCAGTACTTC. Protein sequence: CASSSYTSYEQYF.

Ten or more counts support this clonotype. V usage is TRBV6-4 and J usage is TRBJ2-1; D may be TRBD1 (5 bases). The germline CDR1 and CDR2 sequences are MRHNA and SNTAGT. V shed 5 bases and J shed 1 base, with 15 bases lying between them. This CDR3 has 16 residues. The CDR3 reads CASSSEDSKSYNEQFF. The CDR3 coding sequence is TGTGCCAGCAGTAGTGAAGACAGTAAATCCTACAATGAGCAGTTCTTC.

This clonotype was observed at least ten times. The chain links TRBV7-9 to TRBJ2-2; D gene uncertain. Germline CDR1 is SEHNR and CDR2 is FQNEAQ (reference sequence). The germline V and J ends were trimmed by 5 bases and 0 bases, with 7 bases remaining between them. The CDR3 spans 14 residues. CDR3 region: CASSPGPNTGELFF. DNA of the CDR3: TGTGCCAGCAGCCCGGGTCCGAACACCGGGGAGCTGTTTTTT.